The clone carrying this T cell receptor beta chain was seen more than once but under ten times. Its antigen is as yet unknown. These data belong to a study of T-cell memory formation after mild COVID-19. Study summary: Each donor largely had its own TCR clusters. Study outcomes and limitations: There were some responding clones in pre-infection memory, which suggested that cross-reactive memory had joined. Later expanders leaned CD4+, whereas clones that contracted between day 15 and 85 were balanced CD4/CD8. CD4+ contracting clones were mainly CM and EM; CD8+ ones, EMRA.

V lost 2 bases and J lost 6, with 9 bases in between. The germline V gene encodes CDR1 SGHKS and CDR2 YYEKEE (reference sequence). The CDR3 contains 12 residues. MiXCR was run by TCRdb on the 5' RACE reads, yielding one entry per CDR3 protein. Of more than 300,000 distinct CDR3 sequences in the sample, about 13% are singletons; the top ten hold around 20%. Source material: PBMCs or a T cell subset sorted from them (not recorded which). This receptor was taken from a young man who had mild COVID-19 (a few samples of this study predate the infection). Cell type and time point are not known. The chain is built from TRBV5-5 and TRBJ2-7; D might be TRBD1 (6 bases). The CDR3 nucleotides read TGTGCCAGCAGCTTCACAGGGCCCGAGCAGTACTTC. Translated: CASSFTGPEQYF.